This record concerns one T cell receptor (beta chain) sequence. Its binding antigen is unknown. Nothing much larger sits one base from this clone, and base qualities are not available. The donors were healthy, HIV-negative adults with no recently reported acute infections or vaccinations. Every donor was a Caucasian adult residing in Nashville, Tennessee, USA. For unsorted samples, about 90 million PBMCs were counted, and genomic DNA was extracted using the QIAamp DNA Blood Mini kit. Blood was collected by leukapheresis, and PBMCs were isolated by Ficoll-Histopaque density gradient centrifugation and then cryopreserved in liquid nitrogen vapor phase. This sample stems from a study of shared clonotypes between healthy human individuals (dated by TCRdb to about 2020). Looking at the study overall: The cohort comprised two women and a few men aged 18 to 49 years. Blood TCR repertoires of five healthy adults were deeply sequenced to estimate repertoire size and the extent of clonotype sharing between individuals. To increase sequencing depth and limit assay-specific biases, TCR repertoire library preparation and sequencing were carried out by different laboratories using diverse techniques. Each donor's leukapheresis produced roughly between about 0.85 and 10 billion PBMCs.

CDR1 and CDR2 are drawn from the germline V gene: KGHSH, LQKENI. Including cysteine and phenylalanine, the CDR3 has 17 amino acids. Just CDR3 DNA is preserved here, 51 bases in frame from base 1. Between the V and J ends, shortened by 3 bases and 1 base respectively, the junction contains 17 bases. What the work shows at the level of the full study, not this receptor alone: Because the study included only a small number of donors, the genetic and exposure-history diversity represented was limited. Based on pairwise subsampling, the degree of clonotype sharing among donors was expected to be affected by sequencing depth. Sampling was restricted to blood, and TCR repertoires in tissues likely differ from the TCR repertoires found in blood.

TCR CDR3 regions were amplified from genomic DNA by multiplex PCR using the deep immunoSEQ assay. Genomic DNA extracted from each cell subset was distributed evenly over all wells of several immunoSEQ 96-well plates, and each plate served as one replicate. For unsorted PBMC, around 0.3 ug genomic DNA, equal to about 29,000 T cell genomes, was loaded into each replicate PCR. Ten immunoSEQ deep assay plates were used to sequence unsorted PBMC genomic DNA. The purified libraries were quantified using a Qubit 3.0 fluorometer, sized with a Bioanalyzer 2100, and then quantified again using the KAPA Library Quantification kit. Every immunoSEQ 96-well plate was sequenced on a separate single-read 150-cycle Illumina NextSeq 550 flow cell. As for the authors' bioinformatics: Because only junctional sequences without quality scores were contained in the immunoSEQ output, filtering matching that applied to full-length reads could not be performed. Sequences were annotated with PyIR, a Python wrapper for IgBLAST v1.9, using IMGT germline references to assign V/J genes and CDR3. Reads were filtered out if the reads had weak V/J assignments (E-value above 1e-6), no CDR3, stop codons, out-of-frame junctions, or ambiguous translated residues. V3J clonotypes were defined by identical inferred V gene, J gene, and CDR3 amino acid sequence. To compute the percentage overlap between repertoires, the number of shared unique clonotypes was divided by the size of the smaller repertoire. RTK rarefaction, the Chao1 estimator, and Recon v2.1 estimates of unobserved clonotypes were used to assess repertoire richness. TCRdb took over this immuneACCESS table, retaining in-frame rearrangements with V and J assigned. Such tables are incomplete; in checked studies, under half of the missing clones stem from an unresolved V gene, and the remainder is unexplained. That table gives V, J and clone size, and the DNA gave D and trimming. This sample gives approximately 460,000 clones in total; over 60% of them show up just once. Of the sample, more than 10% is held by the ten largest clones.

The sample taken for sequencing was PBMCs. The chain is encoded by TRBV18 joined to TRBJ2-3; the D gene cannot be resolved reliably. This receptor was identified in a woman between 40 and 55 years old in good health. Some clones in this sample may be carry-over from other donors' samples. Here is the DNA: TGTGCCAGCTCACCGGTATCGATGGCCGATGGCACAGATACGCAGTATTTT. Its protein reads: CASSPVSMADGTDTQYF. When the CDR3 is completed using the reference TRBV18 and TRBJ2-3 genes on either side, the full variable domain is NAGVMQNPRHLVRRRGQEARLRCSPMKGHSHVYWYRQLPEEGLKFMVYLQKENIIDESGMPKERFSAEFPKEGPSILRIQQVVRGDSAAYFCASSPVSMADGTDTQYFGPGTRLTVL.